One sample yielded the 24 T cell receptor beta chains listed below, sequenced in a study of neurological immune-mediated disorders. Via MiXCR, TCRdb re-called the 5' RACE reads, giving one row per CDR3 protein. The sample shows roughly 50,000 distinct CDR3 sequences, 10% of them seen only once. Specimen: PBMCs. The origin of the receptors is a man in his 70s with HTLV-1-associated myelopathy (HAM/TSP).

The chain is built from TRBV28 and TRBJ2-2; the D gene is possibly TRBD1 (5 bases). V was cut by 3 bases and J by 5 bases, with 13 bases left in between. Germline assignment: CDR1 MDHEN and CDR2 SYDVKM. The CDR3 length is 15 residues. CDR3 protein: CASSFRSRATGELFF. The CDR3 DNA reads TGTGCCAGCAGTTTTCGCAGCAGGGCGACCGGGGAGCTGTTTTTT.

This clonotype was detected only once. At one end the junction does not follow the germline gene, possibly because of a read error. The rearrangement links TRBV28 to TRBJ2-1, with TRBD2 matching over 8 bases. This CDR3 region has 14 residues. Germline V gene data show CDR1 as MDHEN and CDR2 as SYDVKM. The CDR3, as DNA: TGTGCCCGCAGCCAGCGGGGGCGCTACAATGAGCAGTTCTTC. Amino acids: CARSQRGRYNEQFF. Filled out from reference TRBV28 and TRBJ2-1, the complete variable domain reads DVKVTQSSRYLVKRTGEKVFLECVQDMDHENMFWYRQDPGLGLRLIYFSYDVKMKEKGDIPEGYSVSREKKERFSLILESASTNQTSMYLCARSQRGRYNEQFFGPGTRLTVL.

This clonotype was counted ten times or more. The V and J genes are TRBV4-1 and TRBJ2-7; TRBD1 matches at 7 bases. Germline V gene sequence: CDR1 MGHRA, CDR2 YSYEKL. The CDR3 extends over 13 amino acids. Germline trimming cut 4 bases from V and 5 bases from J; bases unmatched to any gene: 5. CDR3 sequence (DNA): TGCGCCAGCAGCCTACAGGGGTGGGACGAGCAGTACTTC. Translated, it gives CASSLQGWDEQYF.

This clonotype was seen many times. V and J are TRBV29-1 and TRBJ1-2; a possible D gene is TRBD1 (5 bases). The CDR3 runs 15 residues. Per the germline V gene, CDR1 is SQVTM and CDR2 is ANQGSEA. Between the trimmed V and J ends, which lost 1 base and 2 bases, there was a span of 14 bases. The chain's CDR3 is CSVEVYLRGNYGYTF. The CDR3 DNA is TGCAGCGTTGAAGTATACCTAAGGGGCAACTATGGCTACACCTTC. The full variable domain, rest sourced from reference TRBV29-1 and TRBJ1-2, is SAVISQKPSRDICQRGTSLTIQCQVDSQVTMMFWYRQQPGQSLTLIATANQGSEATYESGFVIDKFPISRPNLTFSTLTVSNMSPEDSSIYLCSVEVYLRGNYGYTFGSGTRLTVV.

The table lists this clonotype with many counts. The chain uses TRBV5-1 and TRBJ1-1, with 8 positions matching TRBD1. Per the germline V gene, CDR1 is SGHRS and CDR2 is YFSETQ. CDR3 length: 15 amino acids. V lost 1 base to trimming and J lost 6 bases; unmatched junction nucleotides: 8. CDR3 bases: TGCGCCAGCAGCTTGACCCAGGGGGCTAGAGCTGAAGCTTTCTTT. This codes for CASSLTQGARAEAFF. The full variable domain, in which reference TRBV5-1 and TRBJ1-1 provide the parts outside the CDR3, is KAGVTQTPRYLIKTRGQQVTLSCSPISGHRSVSWYQQTPGQGLQFLFEYFSETQRNKGNFPGRFSGRQFSNSRSEMNVSTLELGDSALYLCASSLTQGARAEAFFGQGTRLTVV.

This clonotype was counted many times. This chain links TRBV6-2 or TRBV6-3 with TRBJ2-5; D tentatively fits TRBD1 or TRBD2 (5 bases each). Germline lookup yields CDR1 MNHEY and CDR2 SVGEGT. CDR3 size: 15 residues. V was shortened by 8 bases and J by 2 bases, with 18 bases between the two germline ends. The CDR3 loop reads CASHPPLGRQETQYF. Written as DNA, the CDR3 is TGTGCCAGCCACCCTCCTCTGGGACGTCAAGAGACCCAGTACTTC.

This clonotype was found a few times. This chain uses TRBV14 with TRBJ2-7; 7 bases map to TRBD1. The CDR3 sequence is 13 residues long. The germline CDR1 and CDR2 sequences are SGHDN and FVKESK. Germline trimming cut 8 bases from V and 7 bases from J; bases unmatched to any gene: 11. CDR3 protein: CASARQGNTEQYF. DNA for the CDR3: TGTGCCAGCGCGCGACAGGGCAATACAGAGCAGTACTTC.

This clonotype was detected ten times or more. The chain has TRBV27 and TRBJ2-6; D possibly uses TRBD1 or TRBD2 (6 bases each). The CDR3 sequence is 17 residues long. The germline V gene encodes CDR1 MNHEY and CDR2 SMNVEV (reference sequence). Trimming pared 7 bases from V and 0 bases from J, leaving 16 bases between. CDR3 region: CASTRWGARSGANVLTF. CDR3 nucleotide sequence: TGTGCCAGCACCCGTTGGGGGGCCCGCTCTGGGGCCAACGTCCTGACTTTC.

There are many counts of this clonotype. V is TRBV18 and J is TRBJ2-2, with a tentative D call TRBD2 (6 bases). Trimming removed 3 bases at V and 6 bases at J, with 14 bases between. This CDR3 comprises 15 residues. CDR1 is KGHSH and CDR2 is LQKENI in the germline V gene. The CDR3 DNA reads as TGTGCCAGCTCACCGGGGGGACCCCAAGCCGGGGAGCTGTTTTTT. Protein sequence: CASSPGGPQAGELFF. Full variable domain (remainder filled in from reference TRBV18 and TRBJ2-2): NAGVMQNPRHLVRRRGQEARLRCSPMKGHSHVYWYRQLPEEGLKFMVYLQKENIIDESGMPKERFSAEFPKEGPSILRIQQVVRGDSAAYFCASSPGGPQAGELFFGEGSRLTVL.

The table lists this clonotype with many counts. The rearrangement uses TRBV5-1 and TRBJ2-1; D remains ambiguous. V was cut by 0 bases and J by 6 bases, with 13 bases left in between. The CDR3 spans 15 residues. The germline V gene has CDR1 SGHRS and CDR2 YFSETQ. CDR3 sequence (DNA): TGCGCCAGCAGCTTGGCCCTGGCGCCGGGCAATGAGCAGTTCTTC. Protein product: CASSLALAPGNEQFF.

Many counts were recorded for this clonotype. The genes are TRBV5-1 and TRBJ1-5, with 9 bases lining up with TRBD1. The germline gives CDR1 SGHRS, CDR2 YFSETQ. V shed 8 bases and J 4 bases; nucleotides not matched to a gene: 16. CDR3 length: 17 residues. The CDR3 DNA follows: TGCGCCAGAGGGCTTCGGGACAGGGCTAGGAGGAATCAGCCCCAGCATTTT. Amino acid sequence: CARGLRDRARRNQPQHF.

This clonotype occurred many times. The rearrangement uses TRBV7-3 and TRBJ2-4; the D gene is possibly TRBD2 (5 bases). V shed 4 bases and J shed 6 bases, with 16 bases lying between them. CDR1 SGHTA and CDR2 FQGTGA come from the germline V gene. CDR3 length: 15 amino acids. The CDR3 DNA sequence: TGTGCCAGCAGCTCTTCGGCCAATCGGGGAAACATTCAGTACTTC. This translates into CASSSSANRGNIQYF.

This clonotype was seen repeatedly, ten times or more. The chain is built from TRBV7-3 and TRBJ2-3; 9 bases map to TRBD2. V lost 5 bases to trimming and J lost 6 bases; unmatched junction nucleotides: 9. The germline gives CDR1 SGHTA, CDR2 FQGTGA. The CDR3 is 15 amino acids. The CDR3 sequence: CASSPGGAGGDTQYF. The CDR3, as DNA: TGTGCCAGCAGCCCAGGCGGGGCGGGAGGGGATACGCAGTATTTT.

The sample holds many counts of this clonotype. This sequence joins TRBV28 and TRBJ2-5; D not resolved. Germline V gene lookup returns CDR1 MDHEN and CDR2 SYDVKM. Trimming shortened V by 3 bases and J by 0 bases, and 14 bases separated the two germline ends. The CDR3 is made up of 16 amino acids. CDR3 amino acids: CASSFYGGEYQETQYF. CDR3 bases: TGTGCCAGCAGTTTTTATGGCGGAGAGTACCAAGAGACCCAGTACTTC.

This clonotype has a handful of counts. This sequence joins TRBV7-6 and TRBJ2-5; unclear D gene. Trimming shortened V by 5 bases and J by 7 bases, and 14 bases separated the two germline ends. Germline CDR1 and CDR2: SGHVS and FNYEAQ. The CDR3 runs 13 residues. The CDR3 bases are TGTGCCAGCAGCATCTCAGGAAAGGGGACCCAGTACTTC. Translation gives CASSISGKGTQYF.

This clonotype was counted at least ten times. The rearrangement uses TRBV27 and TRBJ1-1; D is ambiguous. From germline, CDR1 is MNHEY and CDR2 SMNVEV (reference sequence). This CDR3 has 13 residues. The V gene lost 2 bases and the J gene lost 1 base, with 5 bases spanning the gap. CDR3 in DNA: TGTGCCAGCAGTTTAACAGAGAACACTGAAGCTTTCTTT. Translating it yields CASSLTENTEAFF.

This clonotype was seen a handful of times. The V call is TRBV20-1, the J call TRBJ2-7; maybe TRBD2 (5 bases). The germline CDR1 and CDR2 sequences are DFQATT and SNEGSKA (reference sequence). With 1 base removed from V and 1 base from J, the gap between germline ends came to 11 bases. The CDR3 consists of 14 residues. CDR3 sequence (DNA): TGCAGTGCTAGAGTGATAGCGCCTTCCTACGAGCAGTACTTC. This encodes CSARVIAPSYEQYF.

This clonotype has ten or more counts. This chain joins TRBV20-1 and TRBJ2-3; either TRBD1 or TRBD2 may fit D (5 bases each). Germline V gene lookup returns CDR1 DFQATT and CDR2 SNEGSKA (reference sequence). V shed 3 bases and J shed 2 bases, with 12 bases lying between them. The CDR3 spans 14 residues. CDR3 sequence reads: CSASVVGTTDTQYF. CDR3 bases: TGCAGTGCTAGTGTTGTGGGGACCACAGATACGCAGTATTTT.

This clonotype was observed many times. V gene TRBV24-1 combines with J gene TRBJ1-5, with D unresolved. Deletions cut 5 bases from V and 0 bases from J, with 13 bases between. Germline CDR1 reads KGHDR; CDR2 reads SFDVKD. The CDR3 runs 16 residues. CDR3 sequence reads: CATSATTPYSNQPQHF. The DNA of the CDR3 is TGTGCCACCAGTGCCACGACACCGTATAGCAATCAGCCCCAGCATTTT.

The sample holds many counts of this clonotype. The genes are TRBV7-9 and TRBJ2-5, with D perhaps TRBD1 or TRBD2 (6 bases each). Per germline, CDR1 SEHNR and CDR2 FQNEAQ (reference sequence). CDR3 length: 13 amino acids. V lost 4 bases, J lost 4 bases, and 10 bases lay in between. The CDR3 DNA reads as TGTGCCAGCAGCTCCCGGGGGCCAGAGACCCAGTACTTC. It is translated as CASSSRGPETQYF.

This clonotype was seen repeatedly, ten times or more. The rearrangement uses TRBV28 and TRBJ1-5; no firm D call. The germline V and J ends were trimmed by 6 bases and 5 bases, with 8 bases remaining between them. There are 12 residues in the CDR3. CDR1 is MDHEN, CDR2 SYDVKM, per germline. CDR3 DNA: TGTGCCAGCAGCTGGGCCCATCAGCCCCAGCATTTT. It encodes CASSWAHQPQHF.

CDR3 nucleotides: TGCAGTGCTAGAGATCTCACGGAGCGGAACACCGGGGAGCTGTTTTTT. This translates into CSARDLTERNTGELFF. The rearrangement uses TRBV20-1 and TRBJ2-2; D unresolved. Deletions cut 0 bases from V and 1 base from J, with 12 bases between. The CDR3 runs to 16 residues. Germline CDR1 DFQATT, CDR2 SNEGSKA (reference sequence).

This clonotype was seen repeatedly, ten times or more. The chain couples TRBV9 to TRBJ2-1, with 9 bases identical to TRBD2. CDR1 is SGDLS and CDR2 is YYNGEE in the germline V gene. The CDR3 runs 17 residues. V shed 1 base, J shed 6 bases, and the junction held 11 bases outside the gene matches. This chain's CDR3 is CASSVIAAGGKGNEQFF. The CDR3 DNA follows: TGTGCCAGCAGCGTAATAGCGGCGGGAGGGAAGGGCAATGAGCAGTTCTTC.

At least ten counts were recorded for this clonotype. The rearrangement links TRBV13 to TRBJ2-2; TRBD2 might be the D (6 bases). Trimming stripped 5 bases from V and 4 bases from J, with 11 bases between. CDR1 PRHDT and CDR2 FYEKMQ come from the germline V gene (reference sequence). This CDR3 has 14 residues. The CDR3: CASSPREPTGELFF. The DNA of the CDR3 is TGTGCCAGCAGCCCCCGGGAGCCCACCGGGGAGCTGTTTTTT.